The subject of this entry is one T cell receptor beta chain. What it binds is not known. This CDR3 spans 17 amino acids. The ends lost 4 bases at V and 6 bases at J; junction bases unmatched: 12. The V gene's germline CDR1 is SGHRS and CDR2 YFSETQ. Assay used: immunoSEQ multiplex PCR; TCRdb lists only in-frame clones, some missing. The table shows thousands of clones, with roughly four fifths occurring only once. These data belong to a study of regulatory and conventional T cells in RAG deficiency. Overall study results and limits: In Omenn syndrome, Treg and Tconv repertoires overlapped >80%. Other subsets showed around 9.4-fold reductions, but Treg unique TCR beta sequences fell approximately 100-fold in these patients.

The same specimen was also included in a second study, on regulatory T cells. That source reports: The PCR used 52 TRBV and 13 TRBJ primers.

Sequenced material: CD8+ T cells sorted from blood. This chain joins TRBV5-1 and TRBJ1-6, with TRBD1 identical over 8 bases. The TCR sequence derives from a human donor in good health. This CDR3 is CASSPGQGQGFNSPLHF. The CDR3, as DNA: TGCGCCAGCAGCCCTGGACAGGGACAAGGCTTTAATTCACCCCTCCACTTT.